This T cell receptor (beta chain) is from a study of T cells in Graves' hyperthyroidism and ophthalmopathy. Study as a whole: Prior to any treatment, at the point of initial diagnosis, peripheral blood was collected.

Regions amplified from RNA transcripts were the TCR beta CDR3 regions. Carried out on the TCR CDR3, a first-round RT-PCR used the HTBI primer set. MiXCR, applied by TCRdb to the multiplex PCR reads, yields one record per CDR3 protein. The sample lists about 200,000 distinct CDR3 sequences; roughly a sixth were seen once. Germline values: CDR1 SGHTA, CDR2 FQGTGA. The CDR3 is 14 residues long. V trimming: 4 bases; J trimming: 4 bases; junction bases outside the gene matches: 6. This clonotype was detected ten times or more. Researchers barred patients who had uncontrolled infection, other autoimmune disease, pregnancy or lactation. Based on clinical symptoms, serum thyroxine and TRAb, thyroid ultrasound and orbital computed tomography, diagnoses were reached.

The chain combines TRBV7-3 with TRBJ2-7; 8 bases are a match to TRBD1. Sequencing was carried out using blood. The source of this sequence is a woman in her fifties or sixties with Graves' hyperthyroidism. This CDR3 is CASSSGGTGYEQYF. CDR3 nucleotide sequence: TGTGCCAGCAGCTCAGGGGGGACAGGTTACGAGCAGTACTTC.